The clone carrying this TCR beta chain has a count of ten or more. The antigen remains undetermined. Germline V gene sequence: CDR1 DFQATT, CDR2 SNEGSKA (reference sequence). Between the trimmed V and J ends, which lost 3 bases and 4 bases, there was a span of 12 bases. The CDR3 runs to 13 residues. In the library, individual cDNA molecules carried attached unique molecular identifiers. Using its own MiXCR run on the 5' RACE reads, TCRdb lists one record per CDR3 protein. The sample shows 25,000 to 35,000 distinct CDR3 sequences, roughly 5.7% of them seen only once. This entry belongs to a study of early T cells in non-severe SARS-CoV-2 infection. Across the study: The chains were unpaired, and the sequenced material was bulk RNA from unsorted whole blood.

Study observations and caveats: Matches to VDJdb favored anti-spike CD8 responses and missed private and CD4 specificities.

This clonotype originated in an adult who was a healthcare worker with PCR-confirmed SARS-CoV-2 infection or an uninfected control (not recorded which). Sequencing was carried out using whole blood. V and J are TRBV20-1 and TRBJ2-5; perhaps TRBD2 as D (5 bases). In DNA form, the CDR3 reads TGCAGTGCTAGGAGGGATCGGAGAGAGACCCAGTACTTC. Its protein product is CSARRDRRETQYF.